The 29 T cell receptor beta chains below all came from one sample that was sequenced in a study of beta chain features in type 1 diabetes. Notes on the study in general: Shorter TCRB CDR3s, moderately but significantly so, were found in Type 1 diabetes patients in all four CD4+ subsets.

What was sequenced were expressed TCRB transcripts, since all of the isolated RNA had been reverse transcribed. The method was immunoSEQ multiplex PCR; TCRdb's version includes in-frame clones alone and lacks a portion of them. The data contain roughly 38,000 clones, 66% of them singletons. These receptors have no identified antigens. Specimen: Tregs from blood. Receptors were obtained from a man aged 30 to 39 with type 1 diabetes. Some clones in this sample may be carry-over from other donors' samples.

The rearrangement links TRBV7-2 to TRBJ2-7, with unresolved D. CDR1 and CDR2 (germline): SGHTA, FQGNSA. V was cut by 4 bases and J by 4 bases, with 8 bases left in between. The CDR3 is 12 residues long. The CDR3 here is CASSWSAYEQYF. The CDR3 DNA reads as TGTGCCAGCAGCTGGAGTGCGTACGAGCAGTACTTC.

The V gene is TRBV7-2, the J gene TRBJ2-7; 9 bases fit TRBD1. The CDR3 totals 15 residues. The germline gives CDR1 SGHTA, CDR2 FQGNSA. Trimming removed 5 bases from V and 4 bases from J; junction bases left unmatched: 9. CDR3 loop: CASSQTRDRAYEQYF. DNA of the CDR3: TGTGCCAGCAGCCAAACCAGGGACAGGGCGTACGAGCAGTACTTC.

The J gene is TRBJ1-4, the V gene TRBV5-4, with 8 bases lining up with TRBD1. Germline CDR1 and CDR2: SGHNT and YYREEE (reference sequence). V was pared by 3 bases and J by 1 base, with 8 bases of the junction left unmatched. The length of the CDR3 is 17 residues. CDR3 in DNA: TGTGCCAGCAGCTCAGGAGGGACAGGCAGAACTAATGAAAAACTGTTTTTT. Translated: CASSSGGTGRTNEKLFF.

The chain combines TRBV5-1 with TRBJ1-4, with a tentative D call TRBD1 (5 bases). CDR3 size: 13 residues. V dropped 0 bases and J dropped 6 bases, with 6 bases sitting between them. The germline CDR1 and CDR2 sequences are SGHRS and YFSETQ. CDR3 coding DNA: TGCGCCAGCAGCTTGGGGGGCTATGAAAAACTGTTTTTT. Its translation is CASSLGGYEKLFF. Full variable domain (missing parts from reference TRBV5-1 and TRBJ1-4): KAGVTQTPRYLIKTRGQQVTLSCSPISGHRSVSWYQQTPGQGLQFLFEYFSETQRNKGNFPGRFSGRQFSNSRSEMNVSTLELGDSALYLCASSLGGYEKLFFGSGTQLSVL.

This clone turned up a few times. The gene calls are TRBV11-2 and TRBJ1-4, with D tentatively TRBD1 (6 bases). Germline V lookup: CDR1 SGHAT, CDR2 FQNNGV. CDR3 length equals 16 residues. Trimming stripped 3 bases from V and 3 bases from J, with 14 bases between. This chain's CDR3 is CASSFRPQGSNEKLFF. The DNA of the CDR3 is TGTGCCAGCAGCTTTCGGCCACAGGGCTCTAATGAAAAACTGTTTTTT.

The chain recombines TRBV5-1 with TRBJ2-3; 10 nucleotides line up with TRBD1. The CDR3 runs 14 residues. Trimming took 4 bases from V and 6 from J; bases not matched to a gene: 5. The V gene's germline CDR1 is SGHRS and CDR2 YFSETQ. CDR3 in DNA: TGCGCCAGCAGCGAGGGACAGGGGTGGGATACGCAGTATTTT. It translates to CASSEGQGWDTQYF.

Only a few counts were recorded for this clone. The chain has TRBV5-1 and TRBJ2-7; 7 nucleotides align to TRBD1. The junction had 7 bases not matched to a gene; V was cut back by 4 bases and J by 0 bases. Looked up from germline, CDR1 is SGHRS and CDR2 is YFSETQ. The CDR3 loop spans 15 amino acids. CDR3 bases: TGCGCCAGCAGCCCCCGGGACAGCCTCTCCTACGAGCAGTACTTC. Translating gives CASSPRDSLSYEQYF.

The CDR3 is CSVELVAGGTGELFF. CDR3 coding DNA: TGCAGCGTTGAATTAGTAGCGGGGGGTACCGGGGAGCTGTTTTTT. This chain links TRBV29-1 with TRBJ2-2; 10 positions match TRBD2. The CDR3 has 15 residues. Germline V gene data show CDR1 as SQVTM and CDR2 as ANQGSEA. Trimming cost V 2 bases and J 5 bases; bases outside gene matches: 5.

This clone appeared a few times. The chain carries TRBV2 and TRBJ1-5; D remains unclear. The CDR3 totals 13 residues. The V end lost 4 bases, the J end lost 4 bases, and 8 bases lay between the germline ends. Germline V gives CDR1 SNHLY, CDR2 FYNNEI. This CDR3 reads CASSVNINQPQHF. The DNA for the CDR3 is TGTGCCAGCAGTGTAAACATAAATCAGCCCCAGCATTTT.

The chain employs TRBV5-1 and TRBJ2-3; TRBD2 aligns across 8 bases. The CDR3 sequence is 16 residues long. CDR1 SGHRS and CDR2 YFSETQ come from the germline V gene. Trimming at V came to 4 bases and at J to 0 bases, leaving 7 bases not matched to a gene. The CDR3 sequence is CASSPGGASSTDTQYF. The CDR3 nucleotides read TGCGCCAGCAGCCCGGGGGGGGCTTCTAGCACAGATACGCAGTATTTT.

The DNA of the CDR3 is TGCAGCGTTGAGTTCCGTAACTATGGCTACACCTTC. This codes for CSVEFRNYGYTF. V is TRBV29-1 and J is TRBJ1-2; the D is unclear. CDR3 size: 12 residues. V gave up 3 bases and J gave up 1 base, with 6 bases separating them. Per the germline V gene, CDR1 is SQVTM and CDR2 is ANQGSEA.

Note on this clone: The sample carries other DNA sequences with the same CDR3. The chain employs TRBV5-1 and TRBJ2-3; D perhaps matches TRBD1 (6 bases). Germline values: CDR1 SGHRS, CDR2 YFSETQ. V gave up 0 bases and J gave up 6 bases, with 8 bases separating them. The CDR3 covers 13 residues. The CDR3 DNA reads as TGCGCCAGCAGCTTGGGCAGGGGTGATACGCAGTATTTT. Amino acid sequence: CASSLGRGDTQYF.

CDR3 region: CASNRGPNTGELFF. The CDR3 region has the DNA TGTGCCAGCAACAGGGGGCCGAACACCGGGGAGCTGTTTTTT. The genes are TRBV11-1 and TRBJ2-2, with 9 bases aligning to TRBD1. Germline trimming cut 7 bases from V and 0 bases from J; bases unmatched to any gene: 0. The CDR3 is 14 residues long. CDR1 is SGHAT, CDR2 FQDESV, per germline (reference sequence).

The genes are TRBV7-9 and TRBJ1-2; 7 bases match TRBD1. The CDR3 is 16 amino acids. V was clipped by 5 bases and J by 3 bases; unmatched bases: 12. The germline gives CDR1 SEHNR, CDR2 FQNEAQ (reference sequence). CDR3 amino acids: CASSLGHLRGDYGYTF. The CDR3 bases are TGTGCCAGCAGCCTGGGACACCTCAGGGGGGACTATGGCTACACCTTC.

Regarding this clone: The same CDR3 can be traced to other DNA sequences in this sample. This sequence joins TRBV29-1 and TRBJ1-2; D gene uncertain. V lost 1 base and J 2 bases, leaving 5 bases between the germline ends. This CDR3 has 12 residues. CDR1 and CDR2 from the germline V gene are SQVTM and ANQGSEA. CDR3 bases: TGCAGCGTTGAAGGCCGGAACTATGGCTACACCTTC. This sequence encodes CSVEGRNYGYTF.

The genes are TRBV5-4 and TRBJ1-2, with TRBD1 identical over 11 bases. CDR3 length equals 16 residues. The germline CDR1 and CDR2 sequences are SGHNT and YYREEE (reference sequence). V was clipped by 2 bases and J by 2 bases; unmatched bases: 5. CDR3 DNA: TGTGCCAGCAGCTTATACTGGACAGGGGGCAACTATGGCTACACCTTC. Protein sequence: CASSLYWTGGNYGYTF.

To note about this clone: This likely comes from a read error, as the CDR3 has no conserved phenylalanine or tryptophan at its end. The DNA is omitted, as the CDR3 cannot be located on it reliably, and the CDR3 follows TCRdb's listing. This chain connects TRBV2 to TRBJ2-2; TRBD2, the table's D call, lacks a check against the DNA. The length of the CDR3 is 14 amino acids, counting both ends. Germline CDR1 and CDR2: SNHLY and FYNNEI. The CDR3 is CARTTSNNTGEPFL.

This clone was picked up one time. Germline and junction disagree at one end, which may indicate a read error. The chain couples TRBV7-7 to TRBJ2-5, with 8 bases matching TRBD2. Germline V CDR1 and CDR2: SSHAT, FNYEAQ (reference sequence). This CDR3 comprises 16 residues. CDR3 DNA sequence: TGTGCTAGCAGCTTAGGGGGGACTAGTCAGAGTGAGACCCAGTACTTC. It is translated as CASSLGGTSQSETQYF.

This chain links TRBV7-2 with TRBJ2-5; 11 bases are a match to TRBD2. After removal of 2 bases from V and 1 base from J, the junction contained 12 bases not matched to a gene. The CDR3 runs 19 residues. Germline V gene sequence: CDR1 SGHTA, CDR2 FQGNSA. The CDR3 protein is CASSLSPWLAGGRQETQYF. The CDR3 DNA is TGTGCCAGCAGCTTATCCCCGTGGCTAGCGGGGGGACGCCAAGAGACCCAGTACTTC.

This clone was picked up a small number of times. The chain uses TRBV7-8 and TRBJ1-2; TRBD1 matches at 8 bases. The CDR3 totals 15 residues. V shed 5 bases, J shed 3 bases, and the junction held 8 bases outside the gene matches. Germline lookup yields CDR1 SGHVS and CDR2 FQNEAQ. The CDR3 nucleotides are TGTGCCAGCAGCACTTCCAGGGGGCTGGACTATGGCTACACCTTC. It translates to CASSTSRGLDYGYTF.

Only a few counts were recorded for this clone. In DNA form, the CDR3 reads TGTGCCAGCAGTCGACTCGCAGATACGCAGTATTTT. Residues: CASSRLADTQYF. V usage is TRBV6-4 and J usage is TRBJ2-3; D is unclear. With 5 bases removed from V and 4 bases from J, the gap between germline ends came to 7 bases. There are 12 residues in the CDR3. Germline-derived CDR1 and CDR2 are MRHNA and SNTAGT.

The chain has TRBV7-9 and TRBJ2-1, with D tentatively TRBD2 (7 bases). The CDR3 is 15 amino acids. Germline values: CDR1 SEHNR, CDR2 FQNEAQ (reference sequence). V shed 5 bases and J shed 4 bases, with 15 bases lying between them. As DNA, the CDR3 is TGTGCCAGCAGCCAGGGGCTAGCGGATTACAATGAGCAGTTCTTC. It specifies CASSQGLADYNEQFF.

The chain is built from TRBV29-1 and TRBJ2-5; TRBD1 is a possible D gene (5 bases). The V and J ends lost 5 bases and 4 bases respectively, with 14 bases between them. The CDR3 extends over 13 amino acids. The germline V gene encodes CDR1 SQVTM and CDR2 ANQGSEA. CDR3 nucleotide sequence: TGCAGCGTTAGGATAGGGGCAGGAGAGACCCAGTACTTC. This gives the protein CSVRIGAGETQYF.

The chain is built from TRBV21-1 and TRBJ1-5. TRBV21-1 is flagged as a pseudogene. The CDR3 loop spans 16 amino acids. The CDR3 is CASSKSGLESNQPQHF. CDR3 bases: TGTGCCAGCAGCAAAAGCGGGTTGGAGTCCAATCAGCCCCAGCATTTT.

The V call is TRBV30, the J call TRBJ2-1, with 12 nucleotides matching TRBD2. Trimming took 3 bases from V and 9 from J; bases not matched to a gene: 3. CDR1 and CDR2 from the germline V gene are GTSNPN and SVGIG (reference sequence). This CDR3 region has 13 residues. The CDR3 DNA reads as TGTGCCTGGAGACTAGCGGGAGGAATTGAGCAGTTCTTC. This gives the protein CAWRLAGGIEQFF.

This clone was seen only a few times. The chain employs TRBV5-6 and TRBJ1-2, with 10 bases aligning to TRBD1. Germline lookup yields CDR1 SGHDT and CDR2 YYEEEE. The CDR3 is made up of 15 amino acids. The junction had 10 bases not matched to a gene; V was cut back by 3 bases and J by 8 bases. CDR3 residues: CASSSWDRGLYGYTF. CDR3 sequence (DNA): TGTGCCAGCAGCTCGTGGGACAGGGGACTTTACGGCTACACCTTC.

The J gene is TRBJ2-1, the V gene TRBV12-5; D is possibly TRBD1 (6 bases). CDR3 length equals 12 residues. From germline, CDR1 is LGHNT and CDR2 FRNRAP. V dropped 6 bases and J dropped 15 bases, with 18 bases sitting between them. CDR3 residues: CASGGGMGTWFF. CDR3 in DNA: TGTGCTAGTGGCGGTGGTATGGGGACATGGTTCTTC.

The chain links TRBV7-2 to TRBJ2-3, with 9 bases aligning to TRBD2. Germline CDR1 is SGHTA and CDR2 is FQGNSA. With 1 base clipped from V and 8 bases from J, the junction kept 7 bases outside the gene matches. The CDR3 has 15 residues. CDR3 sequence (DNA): TGTGCCAGCAGCTTAGTTGCGGGGGGGCACATTACGCAGTATTTT. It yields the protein CASSLVAGGHITQYF.

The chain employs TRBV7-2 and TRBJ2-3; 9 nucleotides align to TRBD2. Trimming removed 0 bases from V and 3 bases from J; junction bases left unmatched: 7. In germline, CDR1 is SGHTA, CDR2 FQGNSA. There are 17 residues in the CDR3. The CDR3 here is CASSLARSSGETDTQYF. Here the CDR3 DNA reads TGTGCCAGCAGCTTAGCGCGGTCTAGCGGGGAGACAGATACGCAGTATTTT.